The 23 T cell receptor beta chains presented below share a single source sample, sequenced in a study of OX40 agonist ivuxolimab in advanced cancers. Sequencing was performed with immunoSEQ multiplex PCR; in TCRdb, only in-frame clones are kept and a portion is missing. In the table there are about 64,000 clones, around 84% of which are singletons. Sequenced here: CD4+ or CD8+ T cells sorted from blood, sampled in a trial of the OX40 agonist ivuxolimab. The receptors derive from an adult with an advanced solid tumor such as melanoma, head and neck, liver or kidney cancer.

The genes are TRBV5-1 and TRBJ2-5, with 12 bases aligning to TRBD2. The CDR3 sequence is 18 residues long. V dropped 0 bases and J dropped 3; count of bases not matched to a gene: 9. CDR1 is SGHRS and CDR2 is YFSETQ in the germline V gene. The CDR3 coding sequence is TGCGCCAGCAGCTTGGGACTAGCGGGAGATTATTCGGAAGAGACCCAGTACTTC. Residues: CASSLGLAGDYSEETQYF.

This clone appeared a single time. The chain joins TRBV6-6 to TRBJ2-7; TRBD2 agrees at 7 bases. The V and J ends lost 2 bases and 2 bases, in that order; junction bases with no gene match: 3. CDR1 MNHNY and CDR2 SVGAGI come from the germline V gene (reference sequence). The CDR3 is made up of 14 amino acids. The CDR3 sequence is CASSYGGGTYEQYF. CDR3 nucleotide sequence: TGTGCCAGCAGTTACGGGGGAGGGACCTACGAGCAGTACTTC.

The rearrangement uses TRBV6-5 and TRBJ1-1; 10 nucleotides align to TRBD1. The germline CDR1 and CDR2 sequences are MNHEY and SVGAGI. V dropped 7 bases and J dropped 6; count of bases not matched to a gene: 2. The CDR3 runs to 12 residues. The CDR3 loop is CASTDRGPEAFF. The CDR3 nucleotides read TGTGCCAGCACCGACAGGGGGCCTGAAGCTTTCTTT.

The CDR3 DNA reads TGTGCCAGCAGTTTTCAGGGGGCGCATGCCGGGGAGCTGTTTTTT. Translated: CASSFQGAHAGELFF. V and J are TRBV27 and TRBJ2-2; 8 bases are a match to TRBD1. Germline-derived CDR1 and CDR2 are MNHEY and SMNVEV (reference sequence). The CDR3 length is 15 residues. Germline trimming cut 3 bases from V and 6 bases from J; bases unmatched to any gene: 6.

V gene TRBV12-5 combines with J gene TRBJ1-5; 8 bases fit TRBD1. Germline trimming cut 5 bases from V and 7 bases from J; bases unmatched to any gene: 4. CDR3 length: 13 residues. CDR1 and CDR2 from the germline V gene are LGHNT and FRNRAP. In DNA, the CDR3 is TGTGCTAGTGGTCCAGACAGGGGACAGCCCCAGCATTTT. Its protein product is CASGPDRGQPQHF.

The chain recombines TRBV6-1 with TRBJ1-2, with D possibly being TRBD1 (6 bases). Germline CDR1 MNHNS, CDR2 SASEGT. V was trimmed by 10 bases and J by 4 bases, leaving 22 bases between them. This CDR3 is built from 15 residues. The CDR3 sequence is CATATGGADGYGYTF. DNA for the CDR3: TGTGCCACCGCGACGGGGGGGGCGGATGGCTATGGCTACACCTTC.

CDR3: CASSAGTASHRDTGELFF. CDR3 bases: TGTGCCAGCAGTGCCGGGACTGCATCTCATCGGGACACCGGGGAGCTGTTTTTT. J is TRBJ2-2 and V is TRBV7-7; D might be TRBD2 (6 bases). This CDR3 is built from 18 residues. The V end lost 6 bases, the J end lost 3 bases, and 23 bases lay between the germline ends. Germline V lookup: CDR1 SSHAT, CDR2 FNYEAQ (reference sequence).

This rearrangement joins TRBV5-1 to TRBJ1-1; a weak D match, TRBD1 (5 bases). Trimming shortened V by 0 bases and J by 4 bases, and 10 bases separated the two germline ends. This CDR3 comprises 14 residues. Per germline, CDR1 SGHRS and CDR2 YFSETQ. CDR3 bases: TGCGCCAGCAGCTTGGTGACGGGGGGCACTGAAGCTTTCTTT. Translating it yields CASSLVTGGTEAFF.

The V call is TRBV5-6, the J call TRBJ2-1, with TRBD2 matching over 15 bases. This CDR3 contains 18 residues. Germline lookup yields CDR1 SGHDT and CDR2 YYEEEE. V shed 0 bases, J shed 5 bases, and the junction held 6 bases outside the gene matches. The CDR3 sequence is CASSLVRTSGRVDNEQFF. In DNA form, the CDR3 reads TGTGCCAGCAGCTTGGTACGGACTAGCGGGAGGGTCGACAATGAGCAGTTCTTC.

The rearrangement links TRBV30 to TRBJ2-5, with D uncertain. The germline V gene encodes CDR1 GTSNPN and CDR2 SVGIG (reference sequence). This CDR3 region has 12 residues. V lost 4 bases and J lost 5, with 11 bases in between. CDR3 sequence (DNA): TGTGCCTGGACTGGAACTTCCGAGACCCAGTACTTC. Translation gives CAWTGTSETQYF.

The chain has TRBV5-1 and TRBJ2-5; 7 bases fit TRBD1. Germline trimming cut 4 bases from V and 2 bases from J; bases unmatched to any gene: 8. Germline V CDR1 and CDR2: SGHRS, YFSETQ. The CDR3 runs 15 residues. CDR3 protein: CASSLTGTVQETQYF. In DNA form, the CDR3 reads TGCGCCAGCAGCCTAACCGGGACAGTACAAGAGACCCAGTACTTC.

This chain uses TRBV7-3 with TRBJ1-2; possibly TRBD1 for D (5 bases). The CDR3 loop spans 14 amino acids. With 2 bases removed from V and 6 bases from J, the gap between germline ends came to 13 bases. Germline lookup yields CDR1 SGHTA and CDR2 FQGTGA. CDR3 sequence reads: CASSLVTGEDGYTF. The CDR3 DNA reads TGTGCCAGCAGCTTAGTCACAGGTGAAGATGGCTACACCTTC.

This clone was observed once. The chain recombines TRBV11-3 with TRBJ2-1; D perhaps matches TRBD2 (6 bases). Germline CDR1 is SGHNT and CDR2 is YENEEA. V was cut by 5 bases and J by 7 bases, with 18 bases left in between. This CDR3 contains 15 residues. CDR3 in DNA: TGTGCCAGCAGCCTAGGCGCGGGAACGGAGAATGAGCAGTTCTTC. It encodes CASSLGAGTENEQFF.

The chain joins TRBV19 to TRBJ1-4; no reliable D call. With 3 bases removed from V and 0 bases from J, the gap between germline ends came to 2 bases. The CDR3 covers 13 residues. The germline gives CDR1 LNHDA, CDR2 SQIVND (reference sequence). The CDR3 reads CASSIPTNEKLFF. The CDR3 DNA reads as TGTGCCAGTAGTATCCCAACTAATGAAAAACTGTTTTTT.

The chain has TRBV7-8 and TRBJ2-6, with D hard to call. V was clipped by 5 bases and J by 2 bases, with 7 bases between them. In germline, CDR1 is SGHVS, CDR2 FQNEAQ. This CDR3 comprises 14 residues. CDR3 coding DNA: TGTGCCAGCAGCCCACGTACTGGGGCCAACGTCCTGACTTTC. Translated: CASSPRTGANVLTF.

The V gene is TRBV5-4, the J gene TRBJ2-3, with TRBD2 identical over 10 bases. After removal of 2 bases from V and 5 bases from J, the junction contained 5 bases not matched to a gene. CDR3 length: 15 residues. Germline V gene lookup returns CDR1 SGHNT and CDR2 YYREEE (reference sequence). CDR3 nucleotide sequence: TGTGCCAGCAGCTTTAAGCGGGAGGGCTTAGATACGCAGTATTTT. It is translated as CASSFKREGLDTQYF.

The chain recombines TRBV19 with TRBJ2-5, with 7 bases lining up with TRBD2. TRBJ2-7 matches the DNA end more closely, so the J call is doubtful. This CDR3 region has 14 residues. Germline CDR1 reads LNHDA; CDR2 reads SQIVND (reference sequence). The CDR3 is CASSIVAGPYEQYF. CDR3 DNA: TGTGCCAGTAGTATCGTAGCGGGCCCCTACGAGCAGTACTTC.

The chain employs TRBV29-1 and TRBJ1-3; no clear D. Trimming took 1 base from V and 0 from J, leaving 7 bases between them. The CDR3 extends over 14 amino acids. Germline CDR1 and CDR2: SQVTM and ANQGSEA. The CDR3 DNA reads TGCAGCGTTGAAGCCGGGGACTCTGGAAACACCATATATTTT. Translated: CSVEAGDSGNTIYF.

Worth noting for this clone: The DNA is omitted, as the CDR3 cannot be located on it reliably, and the CDR3 follows TCRdb's listing. V gene TRBV21-1 combines with J gene TRBJ2-1; the table gives TRBD2 as D, unverified against the DNA. TRBV21-1 corresponds to a pseudogene. The CDR3 is 19 amino acids long, termini counted. CDR3 residues: CASSKALGVASGSHNEQFF.

This clone qualifies as medium-sized (0.01 to 0.1%). The rearrangement links TRBV6-4 to TRBJ2-3; D remains ambiguous. Trimming took off 3 bases at V and 0 bases at J, with 7 bases between the two ends. CDR3 size: 14 residues. Germline V lookup: CDR1 MRHNA, CDR2 SNTAGT. CDR3 in DNA: TGTGCCAGCAGTGAAGAGGACAGCACAGATACGCAGTATTTT. It encodes CASSEEDSTDTQYF.

As concerns this clone: At the DNA level, this CDR3 is encoded by other sequences in the same sample as well. This sequence joins TRBV15 and TRBJ2-1; TRBD2 aligns across 12 bases. J lost 5 bases, V lost 5 bases, and 7 bases had no gene match. Germline V lookup: CDR1 LNHNV, CDR2 YYDKDF (reference sequence). This CDR3 is built from 16 residues. Here the CDR3 reads CATSPTSGRSNNEQFF. In DNA, the CDR3 is TGTGCCACCAGCCCTACTAGCGGGAGGTCCAACAATGAGCAGTTCTTC.

The V call is TRBV18, the J call TRBJ1-2, with a weak D call TRBD1 (6 bases). The germline V and J ends were trimmed by 0 bases and 8 bases, with 13 bases remaining between them. This CDR3 comprises 14 residues. The germline CDR1 and CDR2 sequences are KGHSH and LQKENI. CDR3 residues: CASSPPNREGGYTF. CDR3 nucleotides: TGTGCCAGCTCACCACCGAACAGGGAAGGGGGCTACACCTTC.

This rearrangement joins TRBV30 to TRBJ2-1; a weak D match, TRBD1 (5 bases). V was shortened by 2 bases and J by 7 bases, with 18 bases between the two germline ends. The CDR3 spans 15 residues. Germline V gene lookup returns CDR1 GTSNPN and CDR2 SVGIG (reference sequence). Written as DNA, the CDR3 is TGTGCCTGGAGTCACTTAGGGGCGAGGTCGAATGAGCAGTTCTTC. Its protein product is CAWSHLGARSNEQFF.